The T cell receptor (beta chain) under discussion was sequenced for a study of shared clonotypes between healthy human individuals. Study overall: The study drew on a couple of women and three men aged 18 to 49 as donors. For every donor, three CD4 naive, three CD4 memory, two CD8 naive and one CD8 memory plates were used.

Whole-study findings and limits: When naive CD4 clonotypes were compared across a few donors, 4% to 5.5% were shared.

Those who donated, Caucasian adults without exception, all lived in Nashville, Tennessee. Sequencing was performed with immunoSEQ multiplex PCR; in TCRdb, only in-frame clones are kept and a portion is missing. The repertoire holds more than 550,000 clones, with about 90% as singletons. Trimming cost V 4 bases and J 1 base, with 16 bases left between them. CDR1 is LGHNA and CDR2 is YSLEER in the germline V gene. This CDR3 contains 16 residues. About this clone: Its antigen is undetermined.

The sequencing sample was made of memory CD8+ T cells from PBMCs. Subset of the sample: CD45RO+ cells pooled with CCR7-negative TemRA cells. The sequence derives from a man younger than 35 in good health. Some clones in this sample may be carry-over from other donors' samples. The rearrangement uses TRBV4-3 and TRBJ1-1; D is unclear. CDR3 in DNA: TGCGCCAGCAGCCGGATCTTGGGTGGGCGGAACACTGAAGCTTTCTTT. Encoded protein: CASSRILGGRNTEAFF.